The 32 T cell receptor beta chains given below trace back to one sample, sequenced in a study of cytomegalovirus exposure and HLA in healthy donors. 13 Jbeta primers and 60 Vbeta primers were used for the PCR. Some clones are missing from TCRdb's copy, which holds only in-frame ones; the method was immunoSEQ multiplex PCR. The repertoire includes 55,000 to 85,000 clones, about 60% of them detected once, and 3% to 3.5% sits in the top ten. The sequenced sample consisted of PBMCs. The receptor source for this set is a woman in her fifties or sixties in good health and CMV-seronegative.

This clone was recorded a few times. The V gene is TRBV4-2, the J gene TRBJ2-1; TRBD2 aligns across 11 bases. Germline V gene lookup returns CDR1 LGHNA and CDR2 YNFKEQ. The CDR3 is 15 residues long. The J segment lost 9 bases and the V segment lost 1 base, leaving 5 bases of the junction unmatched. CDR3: CASSQVTSGTSEQFF. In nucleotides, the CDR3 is TGTGCCAGCAGCCAAGTGACTAGCGGGACGAGTGAGCAGTTCTTC.

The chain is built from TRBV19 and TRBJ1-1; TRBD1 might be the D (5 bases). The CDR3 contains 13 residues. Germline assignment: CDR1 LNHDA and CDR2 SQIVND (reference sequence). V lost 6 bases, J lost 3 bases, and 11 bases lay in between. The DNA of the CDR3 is TGTGCCAGTAGCATGGGGGGGGACACTGAAGCTTTCTTT. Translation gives CASSMGGDTEAFF. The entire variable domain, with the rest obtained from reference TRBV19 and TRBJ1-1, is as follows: DGGITQSPKYLFRKEGQNVTLSCEQNLNHDAMYWYRQDPGQGLRLIYYSQIVNDFQKGDIAEGYSVSREKKESFPLTVTSAQKNPTAFYLCASSMGGDTEAFFGQGTRLTVV.

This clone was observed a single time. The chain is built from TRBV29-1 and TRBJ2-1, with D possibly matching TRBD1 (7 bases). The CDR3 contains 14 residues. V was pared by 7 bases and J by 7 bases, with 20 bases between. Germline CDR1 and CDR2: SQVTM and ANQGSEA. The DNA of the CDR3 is TGCAGCGCCGGGGGAGCTCCCAGGGGGAATGAGCAGTTCTTC. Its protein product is CSAGGAPRGNEQFF.

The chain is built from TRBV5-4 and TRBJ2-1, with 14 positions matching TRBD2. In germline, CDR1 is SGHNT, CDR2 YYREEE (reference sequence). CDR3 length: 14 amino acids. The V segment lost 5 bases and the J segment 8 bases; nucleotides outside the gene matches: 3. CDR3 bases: TGTGCCAGCAGACCGGGACTAGCGGGAGATGAGCAGTTCTTC. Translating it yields CASRPGLAGDEQFF.

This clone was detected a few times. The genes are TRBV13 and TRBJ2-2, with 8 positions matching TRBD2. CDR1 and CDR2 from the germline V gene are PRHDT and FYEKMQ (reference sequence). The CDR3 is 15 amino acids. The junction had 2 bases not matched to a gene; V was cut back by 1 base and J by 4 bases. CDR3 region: CASSLAGRATGELFF. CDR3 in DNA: TGTGCCAGCAGCTTAGCCGGGAGGGCCACCGGGGAGCTGTTTTTT.

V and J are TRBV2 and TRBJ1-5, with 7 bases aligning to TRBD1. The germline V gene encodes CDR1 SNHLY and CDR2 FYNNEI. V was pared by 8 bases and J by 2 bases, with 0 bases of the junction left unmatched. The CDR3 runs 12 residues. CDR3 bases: TGTGCCAGCGACAGGGGCAATCAGCCCCAGCATTTT. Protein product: CASDRGNQPQHF.

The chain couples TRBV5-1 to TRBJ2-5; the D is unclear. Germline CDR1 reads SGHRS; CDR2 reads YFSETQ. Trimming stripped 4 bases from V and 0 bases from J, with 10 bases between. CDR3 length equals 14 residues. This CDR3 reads CASSVSGYQETQYF. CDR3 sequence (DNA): TGCGCCAGCAGCGTATCCGGGTACCAAGAGACCCAGTACTTC.

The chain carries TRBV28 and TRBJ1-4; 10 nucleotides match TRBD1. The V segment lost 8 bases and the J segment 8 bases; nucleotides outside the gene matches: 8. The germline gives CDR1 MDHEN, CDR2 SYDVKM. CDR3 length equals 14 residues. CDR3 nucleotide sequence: TGTGCCAGCTCCCCCGGGACAGGGGAAGAAAAACTGTTTTTT. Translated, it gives CASSPGTGEEKLFF.

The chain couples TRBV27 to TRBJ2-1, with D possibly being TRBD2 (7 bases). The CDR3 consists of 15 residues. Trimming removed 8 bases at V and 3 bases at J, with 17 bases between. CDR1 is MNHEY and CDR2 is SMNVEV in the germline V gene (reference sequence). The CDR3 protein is CASQGAGANYNEQFF. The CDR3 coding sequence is TGTGCCAGCCAAGGGGCGGGGGCTAACTACAATGAGCAGTTCTTC.

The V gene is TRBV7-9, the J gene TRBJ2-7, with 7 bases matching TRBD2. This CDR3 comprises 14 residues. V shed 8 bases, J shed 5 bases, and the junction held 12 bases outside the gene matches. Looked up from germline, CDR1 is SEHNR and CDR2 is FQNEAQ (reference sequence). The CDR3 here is CASLLPGLSNEQYF. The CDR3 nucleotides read TGTGCCAGCTTGTTACCGGGACTATCGAACGAGCAGTACTTC.

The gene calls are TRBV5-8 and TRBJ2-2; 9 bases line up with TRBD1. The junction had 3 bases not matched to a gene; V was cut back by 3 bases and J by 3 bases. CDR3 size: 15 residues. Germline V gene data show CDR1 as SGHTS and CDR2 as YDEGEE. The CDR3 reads CASSWWTGDTGELFF. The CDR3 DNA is TGTGCCAGCAGCTGGTGGACAGGGGACACCGGGGAGCTGTTTTTT. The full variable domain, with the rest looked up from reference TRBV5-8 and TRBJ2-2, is EAGVTQSPTHLIKTRGQQATLRCSPISGHTSVYWYQQALGLGLQFLLWYDEGEERNRGNFPPRFSGRQFPNYSSELNVNALELEDSALYLCASSWWTGDTGELFFGEGSRLTVL.

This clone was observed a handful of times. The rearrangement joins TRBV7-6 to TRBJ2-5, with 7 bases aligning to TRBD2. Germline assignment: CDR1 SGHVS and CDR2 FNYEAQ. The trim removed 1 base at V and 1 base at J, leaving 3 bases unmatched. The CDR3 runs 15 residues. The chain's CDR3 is CASSLVGGSQETQYF. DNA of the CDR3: TGTGCCAGCAGCTTAGTGGGGGGGAGCCAAGAGACCCAGTACTTC.

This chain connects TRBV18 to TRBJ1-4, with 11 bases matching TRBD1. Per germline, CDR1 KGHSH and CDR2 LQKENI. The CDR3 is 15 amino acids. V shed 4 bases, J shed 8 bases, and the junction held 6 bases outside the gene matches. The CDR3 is CASSRPGTGGEKLFF. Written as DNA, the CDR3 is TGTGCCAGCTCACGGCCCGGGACAGGGGGGGAAAAACTGTTTTTT.

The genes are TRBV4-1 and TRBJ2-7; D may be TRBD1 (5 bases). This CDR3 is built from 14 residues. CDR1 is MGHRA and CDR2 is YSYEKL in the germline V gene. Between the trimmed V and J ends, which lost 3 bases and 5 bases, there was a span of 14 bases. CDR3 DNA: TGCGCCAGCAGCCATGGGGCCACGGCCCACGAGCAGTACTTC. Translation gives CASSHGATAHEQYF.

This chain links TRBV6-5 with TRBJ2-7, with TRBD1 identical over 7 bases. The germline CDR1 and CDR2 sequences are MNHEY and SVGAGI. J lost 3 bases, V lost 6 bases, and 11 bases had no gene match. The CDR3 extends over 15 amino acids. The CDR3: CASRLNRDSHYEQYF. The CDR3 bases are TGTGCCAGCAGACTTAACCGGGACAGTCACTACGAGCAGTACTTC.

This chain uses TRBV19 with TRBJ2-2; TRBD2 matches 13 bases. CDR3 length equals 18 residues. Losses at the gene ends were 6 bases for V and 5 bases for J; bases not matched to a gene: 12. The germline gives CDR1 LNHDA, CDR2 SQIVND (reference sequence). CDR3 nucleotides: TGTGCCAGTAGGGGGACTCGGACTAGCGGGAGAAGGACCGGGGAGCTGTTTTTT. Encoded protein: CASRGTRTSGRRTGELFF.

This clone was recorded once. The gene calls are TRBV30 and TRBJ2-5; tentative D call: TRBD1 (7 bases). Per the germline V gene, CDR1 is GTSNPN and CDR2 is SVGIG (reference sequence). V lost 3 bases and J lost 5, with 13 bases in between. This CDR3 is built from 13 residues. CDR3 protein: CAWSIGGGETQYF. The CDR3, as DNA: TGTGCCTGGAGCATCGGAGGGGGCGAGACCCAGTACTTC.

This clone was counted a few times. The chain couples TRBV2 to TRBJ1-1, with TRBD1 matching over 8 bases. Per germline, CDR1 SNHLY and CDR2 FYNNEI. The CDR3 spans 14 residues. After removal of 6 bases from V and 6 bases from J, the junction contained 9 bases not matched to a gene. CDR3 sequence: CASRDRAVSSEAFF. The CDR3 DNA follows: TGTGCCAGCAGGGACAGGGCTGTATCTTCTGAAGCTTTCTTT.

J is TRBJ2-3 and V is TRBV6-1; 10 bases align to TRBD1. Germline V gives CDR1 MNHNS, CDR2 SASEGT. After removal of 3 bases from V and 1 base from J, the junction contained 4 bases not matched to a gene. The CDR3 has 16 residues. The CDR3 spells CASSETGGGGTDTQYF. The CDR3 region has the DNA TGTGCCAGCAGTGAGACAGGGGGCGGGGGCACAGATACGCAGTATTTT.

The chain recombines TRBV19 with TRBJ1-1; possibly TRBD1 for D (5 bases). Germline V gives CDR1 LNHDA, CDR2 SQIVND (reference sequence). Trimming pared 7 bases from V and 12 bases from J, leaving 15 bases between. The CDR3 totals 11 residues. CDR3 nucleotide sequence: TGTGCCAGTAAGAGTATATCAGGGACTTTCTTT. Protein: CASKSISGTFF.

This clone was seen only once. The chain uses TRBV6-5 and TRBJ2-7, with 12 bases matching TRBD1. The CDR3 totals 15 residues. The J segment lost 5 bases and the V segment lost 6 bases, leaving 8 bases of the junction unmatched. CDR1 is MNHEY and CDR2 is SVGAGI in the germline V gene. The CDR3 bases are TGTGCCAGCAGCCGCGGGACAGGGGGCCACAACGAGCAGTACTTC. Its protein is CASSRGTGGHNEQYF.

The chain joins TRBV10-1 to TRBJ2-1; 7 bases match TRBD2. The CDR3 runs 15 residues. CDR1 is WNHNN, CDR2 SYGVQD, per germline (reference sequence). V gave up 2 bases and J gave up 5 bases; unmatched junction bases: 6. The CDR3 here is CASSERGRGHNEQFF. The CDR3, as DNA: TGCGCCAGCAGTGAGCGCGGGAGAGGACACAATGAGCAGTTCTTC.

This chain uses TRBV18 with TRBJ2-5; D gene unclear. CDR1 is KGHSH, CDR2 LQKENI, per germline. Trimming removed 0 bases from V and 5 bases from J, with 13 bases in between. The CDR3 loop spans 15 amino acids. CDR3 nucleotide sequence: TGTGCCAGCTCACCACCTTCCGCCGTTGCGGAGACCCAGTACTTC. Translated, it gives CASSPPSAVAETQYF.

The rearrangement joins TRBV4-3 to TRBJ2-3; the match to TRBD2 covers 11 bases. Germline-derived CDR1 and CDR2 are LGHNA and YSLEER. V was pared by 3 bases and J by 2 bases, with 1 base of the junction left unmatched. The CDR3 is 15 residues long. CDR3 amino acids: CASSQGLADTDTQYF. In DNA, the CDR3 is TGCGCCAGCAGCCAGGGACTAGCGGACACAGATACGCAGTATTTT.

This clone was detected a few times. DNA of the CDR3: TGTGCCAGCAGCTTAAGCCCACTAGAAGAGACCCAGTACTTC. Translating gives CASSLSPLEETQYF. The chain carries TRBV7-2 and TRBJ2-5; tentatively, D is TRBD2 (5 bases). The CDR3 is 14 amino acids. The germline CDR1 and CDR2 sequences are SGHTA and FQGNSA. The V and J ends lost 2 bases and 3 bases respectively, with 10 bases between them. Combining the CDR3 with reference TRBV7-2 and TRBJ2-5 gives the whole variable domain GAGVSQSPSNKVTEKGKDVELRCDPISGHTALYWYRQSLGQGLEFLIYFQGNSAPDKSGLPSDRFSAERTGGSVSTLTIQRTQQEDSAVYLCASSLSPLEETQYFGPGTRLLVL.

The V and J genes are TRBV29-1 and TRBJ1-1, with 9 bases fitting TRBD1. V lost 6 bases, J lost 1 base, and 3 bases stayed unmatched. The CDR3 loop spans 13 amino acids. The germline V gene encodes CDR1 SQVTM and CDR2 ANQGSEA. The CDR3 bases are TGCAGCGTCGCGGGACAGGGGAACACTGAAGCTTTCTTT. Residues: CSVAGQGNTEAFF.

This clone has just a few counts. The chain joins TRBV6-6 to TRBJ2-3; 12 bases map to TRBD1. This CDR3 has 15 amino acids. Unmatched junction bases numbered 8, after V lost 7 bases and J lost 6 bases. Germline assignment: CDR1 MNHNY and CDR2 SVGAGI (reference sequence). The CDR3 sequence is CASTTGQGAGDTQYF. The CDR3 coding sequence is TGTGCCAGCACTACGGGACAGGGGGCTGGGGATACGCAGTATTTT.

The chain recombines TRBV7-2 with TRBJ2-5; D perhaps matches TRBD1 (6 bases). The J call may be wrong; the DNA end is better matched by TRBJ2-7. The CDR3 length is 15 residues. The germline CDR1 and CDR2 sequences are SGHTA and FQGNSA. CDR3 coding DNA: TGTGCCAGCAGCCAAATCCGGACAGTCTCCTACGAGCAGTACTTC. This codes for CASSQIRTVSYEQYF.

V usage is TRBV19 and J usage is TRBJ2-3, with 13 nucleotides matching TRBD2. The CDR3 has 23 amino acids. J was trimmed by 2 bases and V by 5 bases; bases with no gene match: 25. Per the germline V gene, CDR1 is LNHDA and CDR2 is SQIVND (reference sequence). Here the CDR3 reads CASSPLLRGGTSGMQLATDTQYF. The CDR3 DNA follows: TGTGCCAGTAGTCCCCTACTGAGGGGGGGGACTAGCGGGATGCAGCTAGCCACAGATACGCAGTATTTT.

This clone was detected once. This CDR3 is CASSPDRGRGYTF. In DNA, the CDR3 is TGCGCCAGCAGCCCGGACAGGGGGAGAGGCTACACCTTC. The chain joins TRBV4-3 to TRBJ1-2, with 10 positions matching TRBD1. The germline CDR1 and CDR2 sequences are LGHNA and YSLEER. CDR3 length equals 13 residues. Unmatched junction bases numbered 4, after V lost 4 bases and J lost 8 bases.

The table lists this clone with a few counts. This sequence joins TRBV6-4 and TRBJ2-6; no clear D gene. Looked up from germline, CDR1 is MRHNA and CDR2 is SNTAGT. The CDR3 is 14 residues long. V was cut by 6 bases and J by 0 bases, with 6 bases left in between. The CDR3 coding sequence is TGTGCCAGCAGAGGAGACTCTGGGGCCAACGTCCTGACTTTC. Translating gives CASRGDSGANVLTF.

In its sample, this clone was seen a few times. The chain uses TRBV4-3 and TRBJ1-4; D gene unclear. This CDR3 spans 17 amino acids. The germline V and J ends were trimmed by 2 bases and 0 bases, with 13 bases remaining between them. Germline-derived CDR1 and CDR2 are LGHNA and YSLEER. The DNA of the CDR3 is TGCGCCAGCAGCCAATCCTTCTGGAGCGCAACTAATGAAAAACTGTTTTTT. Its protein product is CASSQSFWSATNEKLFF.